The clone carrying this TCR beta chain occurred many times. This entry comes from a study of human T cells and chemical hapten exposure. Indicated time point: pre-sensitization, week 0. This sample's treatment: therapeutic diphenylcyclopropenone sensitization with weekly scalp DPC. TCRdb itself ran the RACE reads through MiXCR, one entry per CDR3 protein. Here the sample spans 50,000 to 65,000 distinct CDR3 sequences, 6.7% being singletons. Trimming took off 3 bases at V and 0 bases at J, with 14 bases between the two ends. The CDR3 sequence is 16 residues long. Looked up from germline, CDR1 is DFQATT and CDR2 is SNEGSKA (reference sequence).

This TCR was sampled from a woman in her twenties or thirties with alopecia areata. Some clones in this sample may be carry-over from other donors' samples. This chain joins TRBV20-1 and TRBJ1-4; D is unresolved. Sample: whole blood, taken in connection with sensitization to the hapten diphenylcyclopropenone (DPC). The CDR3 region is CSARDGPGATNEKLFF. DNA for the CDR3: TGCAGTGCTAGGGACGGCCCTGGGGCAACTAATGAAAAACTGTTTTTT.